This passage covers 2 T cell receptor beta chains from one sample sequenced in a study of T cells in Graves' hyperthyroidism and ophthalmopathy. Template material for amplifying TCR beta CDR3 regions consisted of RNA transcripts. With the HTBI primer set, the TCR CDR3 went through a first round of RT-PCR. TCRdb re-derived calls from the multiplex PCR reads in MiXCR, one entry per CDR3 protein. This sample yields roughly 580,000 distinct CDR3 sequences, of which 11% to 15% are seen a single time; 4.5% to 6% belongs to the top ten. The sequenced sample consisted of blood. Receptor source: a woman aged 30 to 39 with Graves' hyperthyroidism that later progressed to Graves' ophthalmopathy.

A remark on this clonotype: Sequence at one end of the junction differs from germline and may be a read error. V gene TRBV20-1 combines with J gene TRBJ1-4; D unresolved. Germline V gene data show CDR1 as DFQATT and CDR2 as SNEGSKA (reference sequence). CDR3 length: 17 residues. CDR3 residues: CSASSGGIDTTNENLFF. For the CDR3, the DNA is TGTAGTGCTAGCAGTGGAGGGATTGACACAACTAATGAAAATCTGTTTTTT.

Details on this clonotype: A much larger clone lies a single base off, so this may be a read error. The chain combines TRBV6-2 or TRBV6-3 with TRBJ1-1; D call uncertain. Germline V gene data show CDR1 as MNHEY and CDR2 as SVGEGT. The CDR3 runs to 13 residues. The CDR3 protein is CASRLDVNTETFF. In DNA form, the CDR3 reads TGTGCCAGCCGATTGGACGTGAACACTGAAACTTTCTTT.